The clone carrying this T cell receptor (beta chain) was seen a few times. Its antigen is not identified. This sample is drawn from a study of T-cell reconstitution after alpha-beta-depleted transplantation in children. Study-level points and caveats: Several hundred expanded graft clones reportedly supplied alpha-beta T cells about two months after transplant. T cells produced anew were the main source of T-cell counts and diversity one year after transplant. Surviving recipient cells, namely T cells and thymic progenitors, were the source of high day-60 TCRbeta diversity in some patients.

Germline values: CDR1 MNHEY, CDR2 SMNVEV (reference sequence). Trimming took 2 bases from V and 5 from J, leaving 7 bases between them. The CDR3 is 13 residues long. The TCRbeta library was prepared with unique molecular identifiers. TCRdb re-derived calls from the PCR reads in MiXCR, one entry per CDR3 protein. Counted here are about 500,000 distinct CDR3 sequences, roughly 10% occurring once; the ten biggest clones make up about 15%. The source material was PBMCs, mostly from graft donor cells, sampled 180 days after TCRalphabeta/CD19-depleted stem cell transplant. The TCR comes from a female patient aged 2-9 years who had a stem cell transplant for aplastic anemia, so the T cells may come from the graft donor. The rearrangement links TRBV27 to TRBJ1-5; D ambiguous. DNA for the CDR3: TGTGCCAGCAGTTTAGCCACTGATCAGCCCCAGCATTTT. As protein: CASSLATDQPQHF.